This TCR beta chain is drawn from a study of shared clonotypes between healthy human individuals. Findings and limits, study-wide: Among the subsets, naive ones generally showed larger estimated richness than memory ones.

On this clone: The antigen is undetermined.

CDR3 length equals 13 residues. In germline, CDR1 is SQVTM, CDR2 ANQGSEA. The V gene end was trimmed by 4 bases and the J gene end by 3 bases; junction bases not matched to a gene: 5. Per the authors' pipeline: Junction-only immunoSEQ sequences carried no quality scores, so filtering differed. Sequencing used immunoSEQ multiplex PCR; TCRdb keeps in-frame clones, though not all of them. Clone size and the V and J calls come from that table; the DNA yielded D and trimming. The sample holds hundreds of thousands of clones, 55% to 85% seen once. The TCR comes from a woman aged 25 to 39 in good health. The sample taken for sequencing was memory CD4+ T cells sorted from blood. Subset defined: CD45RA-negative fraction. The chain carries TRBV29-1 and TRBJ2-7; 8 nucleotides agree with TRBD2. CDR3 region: CSVGIAGLYEQYF. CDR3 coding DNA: TGCAGCGTTGGAATAGCGGGACTCTACGAGCAGTACTTC.